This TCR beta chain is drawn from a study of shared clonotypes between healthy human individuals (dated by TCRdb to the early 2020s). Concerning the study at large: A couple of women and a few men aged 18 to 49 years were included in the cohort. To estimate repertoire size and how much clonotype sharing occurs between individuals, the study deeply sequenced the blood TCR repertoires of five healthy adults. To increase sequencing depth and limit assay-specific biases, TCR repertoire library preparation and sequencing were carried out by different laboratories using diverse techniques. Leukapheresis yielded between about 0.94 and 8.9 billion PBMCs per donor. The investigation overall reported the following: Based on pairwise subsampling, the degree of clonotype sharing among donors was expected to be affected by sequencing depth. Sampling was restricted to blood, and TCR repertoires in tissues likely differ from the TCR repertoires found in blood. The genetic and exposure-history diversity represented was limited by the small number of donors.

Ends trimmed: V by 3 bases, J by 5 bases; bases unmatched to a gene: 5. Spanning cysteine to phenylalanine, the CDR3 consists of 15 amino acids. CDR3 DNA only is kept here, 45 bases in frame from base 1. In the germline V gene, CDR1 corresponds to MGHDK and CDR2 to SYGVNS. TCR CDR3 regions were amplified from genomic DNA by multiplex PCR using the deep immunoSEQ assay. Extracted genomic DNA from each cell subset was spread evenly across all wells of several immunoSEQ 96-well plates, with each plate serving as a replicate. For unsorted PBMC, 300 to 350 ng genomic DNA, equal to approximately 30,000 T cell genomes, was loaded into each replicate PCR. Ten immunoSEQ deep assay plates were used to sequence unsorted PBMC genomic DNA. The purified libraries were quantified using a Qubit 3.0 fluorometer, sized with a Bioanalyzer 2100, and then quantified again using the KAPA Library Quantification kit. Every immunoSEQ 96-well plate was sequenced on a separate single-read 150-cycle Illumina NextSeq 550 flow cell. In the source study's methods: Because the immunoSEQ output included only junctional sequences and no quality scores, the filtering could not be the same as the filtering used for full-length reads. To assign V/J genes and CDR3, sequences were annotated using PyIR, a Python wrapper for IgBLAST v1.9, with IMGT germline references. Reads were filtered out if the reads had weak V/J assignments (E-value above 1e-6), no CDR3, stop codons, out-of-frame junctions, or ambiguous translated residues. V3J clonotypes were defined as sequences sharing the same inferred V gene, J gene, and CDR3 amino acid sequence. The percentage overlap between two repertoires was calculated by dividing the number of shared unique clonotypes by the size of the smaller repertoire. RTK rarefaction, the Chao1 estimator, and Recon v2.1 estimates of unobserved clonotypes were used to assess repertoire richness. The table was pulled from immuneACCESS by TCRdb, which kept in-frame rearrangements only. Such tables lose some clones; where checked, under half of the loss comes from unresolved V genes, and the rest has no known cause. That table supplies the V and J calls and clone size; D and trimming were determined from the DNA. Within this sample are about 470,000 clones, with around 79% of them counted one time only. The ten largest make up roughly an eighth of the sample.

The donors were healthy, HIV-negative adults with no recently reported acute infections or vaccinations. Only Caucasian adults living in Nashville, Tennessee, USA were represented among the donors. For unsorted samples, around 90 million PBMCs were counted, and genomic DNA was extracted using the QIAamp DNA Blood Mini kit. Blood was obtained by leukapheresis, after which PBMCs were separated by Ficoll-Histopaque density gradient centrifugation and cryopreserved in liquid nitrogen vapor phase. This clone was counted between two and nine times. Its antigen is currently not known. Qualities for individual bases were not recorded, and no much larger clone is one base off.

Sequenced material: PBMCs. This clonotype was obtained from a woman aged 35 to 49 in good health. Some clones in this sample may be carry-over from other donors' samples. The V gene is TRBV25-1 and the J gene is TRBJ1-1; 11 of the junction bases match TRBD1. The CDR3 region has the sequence CASSEPGTGGTEAFF. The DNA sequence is TGTGCCAGCAGTGAGCCTGGGACAGGGGGTACTGAAGCTTTCTTT.